The next 13 T cell receptor beta chains were all read from a single sample in a study of vaccination effects on CD4 cells after COVID-19 (dated by TCRdb to the early 2020s). Receptor libraries were prepared by the immunoSEQ multiplex PCR assay. In TCRdb, the immuneACCESS table is reduced to in-frame sequences with V and J assigned. These tables do not hold every clone; where another copy was compared, an unresolved V gene accounts for under half, and the others remain unexplained. The sample has 26,000 or so clones on record, around 78% of them singletons. The ten largest clones capture roughly 16% of the sample. These TCRs are of unknown antigen specificity. In the ViraFEST assay, PBMC were stimulated with viral peptide pools, and TCR sequencing was then used to find antigen-specific CD4+ T cell clonotypes based on their expansion. After 10 to 11 days of culture, CD4+ T cells were isolated with the EasySep CD4+ T cell isolation kit. Convalescent patients had PCR-confirmed SARS-CoV-2 infection between March and December 2020, before Alpha, Beta and Delta variants emerged in the United States.

The sequenced sample was CD4+ T cells from PBMCs cultured with HCoV-NL63 spike peptides, obtained before COVID-19 vaccination. This sample's cell subset or site label indicates: HCoV-NL63 spike overlapping peptide pool stimulation. The receptors here all came from a human donor who had a prior SARS-CoV-2 infection.

Regarding this clone: The junction does not match germline at one end; this may be a read error. V usage is TRBV4-1 and J usage is TRBJ2-3, with a possible D match to TRBD2 (5 bases). This CDR3 spans 17 amino acids. Per germline, CDR1 MGHRA and CDR2 YSYEKL. The CDR3 region is CASSQESPGSSTYTQYF. CDR3 nucleotides: TGCGCCAGCAGCCAAGAGTCCCCCGGCTCTAGCACATATACGCAGTATTTT.

CDR3 protein: CASSLAGYHQPQHF. In DNA form, the CDR3 reads TGCGCCAGCAGCTTGGCGGGGTACCATCAGCCCCAGCATTTT. V is TRBV5-1 and J is TRBJ1-5, with unresolved D. Trimming pared 0 bases from V and 5 bases from J, leaving 9 bases between. Per germline, CDR1 SGHRS and CDR2 YFSETQ. This CDR3 has 14 residues. Supplemented by reference TRBV5-1 and TRBJ1-5, the full variable domain reads KAGVTQTPRYLIKTRGQQVTLSCSPISGHRSVSWYQQTPGQGLQFLFEYFSETQRNKGNFPGRFSGRQFSNSRSEMNVSTLELGDSALYLCASSLAGYHQPQHFGDGTRLSIL.

This clone has only one observation. The CDR3 loop reads CASRKDRGREQYF. The CDR3 coding sequence is TGTGCCAGCAGAAAGGACAGGGGGCGCGAGCAGTACTTC. This chain connects TRBV5-4 to TRBJ2-7; 11 bases line up with TRBD1. CDR1 and CDR2 (germline): SGHNT, YYREEE (reference sequence). The CDR3 spans 13 residues. Losses at the gene ends were 5 bases for V and 6 bases for J; bases not matched to a gene: 4.

The chain has TRBV4-3 and TRBJ2-5; D ambiguous. Deletions cut 0 bases from V and 5 bases from J, with 7 bases between. This CDR3 contains 13 residues. Per the germline V gene, CDR1 is LGHNA and CDR2 is YSLEER. CDR3 DNA: TGCGCCAGCAGCCAAGACGTCCGGGAGACCCAGTACTTC. Protein: CASSQDVRETQYF.

The rearrangement uses TRBV27 and TRBJ2-5, with TRBD2 identical over 9 bases. This CDR3 is 19 amino acids long. Germline V gene sequence: CDR1 MNHEY, CDR2 SMNVEV (reference sequence). Losses at the gene ends were 2 bases for V and 4 bases for J; bases not matched to a gene: 17. The CDR3 region is CASSLRLAGVGSISETQYF. CDR3 in DNA: TGTGCCAGCAGTTTACGTTTAGCGGGAGTTGGGAGTATTTCAGAGACCCAGTACTTC.

This clone appeared once. The chain combines TRBV10-1 with TRBJ2-7; D is unclear. The CDR3 is 15 residues long. Trimming stripped 4 bases from V and 5 bases from J, with 18 bases between. Germline V CDR1 and CDR2: WNHNN, SYGVQD (reference sequence). The chain's CDR3 is CASSVHSHRINEQYF. The CDR3 DNA reads TGCGCCAGCAGTGTACACTCCCATAGGATCAACGAGCAGTACTTC.

This chain links TRBV4-2 with TRBJ1-5; no firm D call. With 0 bases removed from V and 7 bases from J, the gap between germline ends came to 7 bases. Germline values: CDR1 LGHNA, CDR2 YNFKEQ. The length of the CDR3 is 13 residues. The CDR3 DNA reads as TGTGCCAGCAGCCAAGAGTACCAACAGCCCCAGCATTTT. It yields the protein CASSQEYQQPQHF.

The V gene is TRBV2, the J gene TRBJ2-5; the D is unclear. The CDR3 covers 11 residues. Germline V gene data show CDR1 as SNHLY and CDR2 as FYNNEI. Trimming stripped 8 bases from V and 2 bases from J, with 6 bases between. CDR3: CASSRQETQYF. In DNA form, the CDR3 reads TGTGCCAGCTCGAGGCAAGAGACCCAGTACTTC.

This sequence joins TRBV27 and TRBJ2-1; TRBD1 matches 9 bases. V gave up 6 bases and J gave up 1 base; unmatched junction bases: 7. The CDR3 sequence is 16 residues long. Germline CDR1 and CDR2: MNHEY and SMNVEV (reference sequence). CDR3 protein: CASRTTGGRSYNEQFF. DNA for the CDR3: TGTGCCAGCAGAACCACAGGGGGCCGATCCTACAATGAGCAGTTCTTC.

In its sample, this clone was seen a few times. The chain carries TRBV2 and TRBJ1-2, with TRBD1 matching 9 bases. CDR1 is SNHLY, CDR2 FYNNEI, per germline. V was pared by 6 bases and J by 0 bases, with 2 bases of the junction left unmatched. The length of the CDR3 is 14 residues. CDR3 sequence reads: CASRRTGANYGYTF. CDR3 sequence (DNA): TGTGCCAGCAGGAGGACAGGGGCTAACTATGGCTACACCTTC.

This clone was counted a single time. CDR3 amino acids: CASSLPSLRDYTGELFF. In DNA form, the CDR3 reads TGTGCCAGTAGTCTACCATCTCTCCGGGATTACACCGGGGAGCTGTTTTTT. This rearrangement joins TRBV19 to TRBJ2-2, with D possibly matching TRBD2 (5 bases). Trimming took 5 bases from V and 3 from J, leaving 19 bases between them. This CDR3 has 17 amino acids. Germline V CDR1 and CDR2: LNHDA, SQIVND (reference sequence).

The chain couples TRBV10-2 to TRBJ1-5; D is undetermined. The V end was cut by 8 bases, the J end by 6 bases, with 14 bases between. CDR3 size: 13 residues. Germline V gives CDR1 WSHSY, CDR2 SAAADI. The CDR3 DNA is TGCGCCAGCGCCGGACCAGTGGGTCAGCCCCAGCATTTT. Translation: CASAGPVGQPQHF.

This chain links TRBV27 with TRBJ2-7; possibly TRBD1 for D (6 bases). The CDR3 covers 17 residues. The V end lost 3 bases, the J end lost 3 bases, and 21 bases lay between the germline ends. Per the germline V gene, CDR1 is MNHEY and CDR2 is SMNVEV (reference sequence). Here the CDR3 reads CASSFQSRRGLIYEQYF. In DNA form, the CDR3 reads TGTGCCAGCAGTTTCCAGTCCCGCAGGGGATTAATCTACGAGCAGTACTTC.